These T cell receptor beta chains were read from a single sample in a study of blood T cells in healthy people across ages. MiXCR, run by TCRdb on the 5' RACE reads, gives a single entry per CDR3 protein. Here the sample spans 1.5 million to 2 million distinct CDR3 sequences, under 30% being singletons. The sequencing input was blood. These receptor sequences come from a woman aged 25 to 39 in good health. Each CDR3 is given with its conserved first and last residue. D genes are given only for firm matches. Clone sizes are given selectively: once, few, many, or a class where the clone is expanded.

V	D	size	J	CDR3	DNA
TRBV7-3	.	few	TRBJ2-3	CASSPSGEMDTQYF	TGTGCCAGCAGCCCATCCGGGGAAATGGATACGCAGTATTTT
TRBV10-3	.	many	TRBJ2-7	CAIRSSAPSSYEQYF	TGTGCCATCAGATCCTCGGCCCCTAGCTCCTACGAGCAGTACTTC
TRBV12-3/TRBV12-4	.	few	TRBJ1-1	CASSHLPGSVNTEAFF	TGTGCCAGCAGCCATTTACCCGGGTCCGTGAACACTGAAGCTTTCTTT
TRBV2	.	few	TRBJ1-5	CASSAGSVDQPQHF	TGTGCCAGCAGTGCAGGATCGGTGGATCAGCCCCAGCATTTT
TRBV19	TRBD2	many	TRBJ2-7	CASRQSGSYEQYF	TGTGCCAGTAGGCAGAGCGGGAGCTACGAGCAGTACTTC
TRBV20-1	TRBD2	few	TRBJ2-5	CSPRGAGVIETQYF	TGCAGTCCCAGGGGAGCGGGAGTGATAGAGACCCAGTACTTC
TRBV29-1	.	.	TRBJ2-1	CSVSYYNGQFF	TGCAGCGTAAGCTATTACAATGGGCAGTTCTTC
TRBV20-1	.	few	TRBJ1-5	CSARQGVFQPQHF	TGCAGTGCTAGACAGGGAGTTTTTCAGCCCCAGCATTTT
TRBV9	TRBD1	.	TRBJ1-2	CASSLGGDRGTYGYTF	TGTGCCAGCAGCCTAGGGGGCGATAGGGGGACCTATGGCTACACCTTC
TRBV29-1	TRBD2	many	TRBJ2-1	CSVASGGKGNEQFF	TGCAGCGTTGCTAGCGGGGGGAAGGGCAATGAGCAGTTCTTC
TRBV28	.	few	TRBJ1-5	CASRHTRRGGGQPQHF	TGTGCCAGCAGACACACCCGTAGGGGGGGCGGTCAGCCCCAGCATTTT
TRBV12-3/TRBV12-4	TRBD1	few	TRBJ1-5	CAISLAGRGQNNQPQHF	TGTGCCATCAGTTTAGCGGGCAGGGGGCAGAACAATCAGCCCCAGCATTTT
TRBV12-3/TRBV12-4	.	many	TRBJ2-7	CASSLGPRPPYEQYF	TGTGCCAGCAGTTTAGGTCCTCGCCCGCCCTACGAGCAGTACTTC
TRBV6-5	.	.	TRBJ1-2	CASSKRGAGTYGYTF	TGTGCCAGCAGTAAGAGAGGGGCAGGGACCTATGGCTACACCTTC
TRBV28	TRBD1	few	TRBJ2-5	CASSSRDRGLRVTQYF	TGTGCCAGCAGTTCGCGCGACAGGGGCCTCCGGGTGACCCAGTACTTC
TRBV12-5	.	few	TRBJ1-5	CASAIDRQPQHF	TGTGCTAGTGCCATCGACCGGCAGCCCCAGCATTTT
TRBV7-2	TRBD2	.	TRBJ2-1	CASSFTGTSVDNEQFF	TGTGCCAGCAGCTTTACCGGGACTAGCGTCGACAATGAGCAGTTCTTC
TRBV28	.	few	TRBJ2-7	CASITPGFPSYEQYF	TGTGCCAGCATCACTCCGGGATTTCCCTCCTACGAGCAGTACTTC
TRBV7-2	TRBD1	many	TRBJ1-6	CASSLALDRDSPLHF	TGTGCCAGCAGCTTAGCTTTGGACAGGGATTCACCCCTCCACTTT
TRBV10-2	TRBD2	few	TRBJ2-5	CASSLTREEQYF	TGCGCCAGCAGTCTTACCCGGGAGGAGCAGTACTTC
TRBV5-1	TRBD1	.	TRBJ2-2	CASTRGDSSNTGELFF	TGCGCCAGCACCAGAGGGGACAGTTCGAACACCGGGGAGCTGTTTTTT
TRBV2	.	few	TRBJ1-2	CASGPESGYGYTF	TGTGCCAGCGGACCAGAGAGTGGCTATGGCTACACCTTC
TRBV4-3	.	.	TRBJ2-1	CASSQEGSSSYNEQFF	TGCGCCAGCAGCCAAGAAGGGAGTAGCTCCTACAATGAGCAGTTCTTC
TRBV12-3/TRBV12-4	.	.	TRBJ2-1	CASTIWGDGEQFF	TGTGCCAGCACTATCTGGGGGGATGGTGAGCAGTTCTTC
TRBV5-6	TRBD1	many	TRBJ2-1	CASSIWDRRAAEQFF	TGTGCCAGCAGCATTTGGGACAGGAGAGCTGCTGAGCAGTTCTTC
TRBV5-1	TRBD2	few	TRBJ2-7	CASSLTSGVTYEQYF	TGCGCCAGCAGCTTGACTAGCGGGGTTACCTACGAGCAGTACTTC
TRBV2	TRBD1	.	TRBJ1-2	CASSNTGADGYTF	TGTGCCAGCAGTAATACAGGGGCGGATGGCTACACCTTC
TRBV11-2	.	few	TRBJ1-4	CASSLSPRDEKLFF	TGTGCCAGCAGCTTGTCCCCCCGGGATGAAAAACTGTTTTTT
TRBV6-6	.	.	TRBJ2-1	CASSYSAGRPTYGQFF	TGTGCCAGCAGTTACTCGGCGGGGCGGCCTACCTATGGGCAGTTCTTC
TRBV5-1	TRBD1	many	TRBJ1-2	CASGETGAYGYTF	TGCGCCAGCGGGGAGACAGGGGCCTATGGCTACACCTTC
TRBV3-1	.	.	TRBJ1-1	CASIAPNTEAFF	TGTGCCAGCATTGCACCTAACACTGAAGCTTTCTTT
TRBV6-6	TRBD1	few	TRBJ1-6	CASRLGTGENSPLHF	TGTGCCAGCAGACTGGGGACAGGGGAAAATTCACCCCTCCACTTT
TRBV6-6	.	many	TRBJ2-7	CASRPGGDPSYEQYF	TGTGCCAGCAGGCCAGGGGGGGACCCCTCCTACGAGCAGTACTTC
TRBV5-6	.	few	TRBJ2-5	CASSLKPGADKTQYF	TGTGCCAGCAGCCTGAAACCCGGGGCCGATAAGACCCAGTACTTC
TRBV9	TRBD2	.	TRBJ2-5	CASSVGGLAATQETQYF	TGTGCCAGCAGCGTAGGGGGACTAGCGGCGACCCAAGAGACCCAGTACTTC
TRBV15	.	.	TRBJ2-7	CATSRVTGSEQYF	TGTGCCACCAGCAGGGTCACGGGCTCCGAGCAGTACTTC
TRBV5-1	TRBD1	.	TRBJ1-5	CASSREGDRGQPQHF	TGCGCCAGCAGCCGGGAGGGGGACAGGGGGCAGCCCCAGCATTTT
TRBV5-6	.	.	TRBJ2-5	CASSLRGTEETQYF	TGTGCCAGCAGCTTGCGGGGGACCGAAGAGACCCAGTACTTC
TRBV2	TRBD1	.	TRBJ2-1	CTSIDTGTGPPNEQFF	TGTACCAGCATCGACACCGGGACAGGGCCACCCAATGAGCAGTTCTTC
TRBV3-1	TRBD1	.	TRBJ2-5	CASSQDSDRGQTQYF	TGTGCCAGCAGCCAAGACTCCGACAGGGGACAGACCCAGTACTTC
TRBV29-1	.	.	TRBJ2-3	CSITVITDTQYF	TGCAGCATAACAGTTATCACAGATACGCAGTATTTT
TRBV4-1	.	.	TRBJ1-5	CASSQDALSNQPQHF	TGCGCCAGCAGCCAAGATGCCCTTAGCAATCAGCCCCAGCATTTT
TRBV5-5	.	.	TRBJ2-3	CASSFGATVFTDTQYF	TGTGCCAGCAGCTTCGGAGCTACAGTTTTCACAGATACGCAGTATTTT
TRBV20-1	TRBD1	.	TRBJ1-2	CSASKDGQGACGYTF	TGCAGTGCTTCAAAGGACGGACAGGGGGCCTGTGGCTACACCTTC
TRBV2	TRBD1	.	TRBJ2-3	CASSGQGRDTQYF	TGTGCCAGCAGCGGACAGGGTAGGGATACGCAGTATTTT
TRBV2	TRBD2	.	TRBJ2-5	CASIWTSGEETQYF	TGTGCCAGCATATGGACTAGCGGGGAAGAGACCCAGTACTTC
TRBV6-6	.	few	TRBJ2-7	CASSYWNRDPHEQYF	TGTGCCAGCAGTTACTGGAACCGGGACCCCCACGAGCAGTACTTC
TRBV12-3/TRBV12-4	TRBD1	many	TRBJ2-7	CASSSTGAYEQYF	TGTGCCAGCAGTTCGACAGGGGCCTACGAGCAGTACTTC
TRBV12-3/TRBV12-4	.	few	TRBJ2-7	CASRKTTYNEQYF	TGTGCCAGCAGGAAGACCACTTACAATGAGCAGTACTTC
TRBV20-1	.	few	TRBJ2-1	CSARGTNSYNEQFF	TGCAGTGCTAGAGGGACAAACTCCTACAATGAGCAGTTCTTC
TRBV7-2	TRBD1	few	TRBJ1-4	CASSLTGQANNEKLFF	TGTGCCAGCAGCTTAACGGGACAGGCCAACAATGAAAAACTGTTTTTT
TRBV12-3/TRBV12-4	.	few	TRBJ1-6	CASRLRTGNSPLHF	TGTGCCAGCAGGCTTCGGACGGGGAATTCACCCCTCCACTTT